A single TCR beta chain is shown here with its context. The germline V and J ends were trimmed by 1 base and 2 bases, with 11 bases remaining between them. There are 15 residues in the CDR3. From germline, CDR1 is SGHDN and CDR2 FVKESK. This sample was taken from a study of cytomegalovirus exposure and HLA in healthy donors. Amplification used 60 Vbeta primers and 13 Jbeta primers. Sequencing was performed with immunoSEQ multiplex PCR; in TCRdb, only in-frame clones are kept and a portion is missing. The sample has about 87,000 clones, more than 70% seen once. The chain links TRBV14 to TRBJ2-5; D is possibly TRBD2 (5 bases). Sample: PBMCs. This clonotype originated in a woman between 35 and 50 years old in good health and CMV-seronegative. CDR3 region: CASSQAVGRQETQYF. In DNA form, the CDR3 reads TGTGCCAGCAGCCAAGCCGTTGGGAGACAAGAGACCCAGTACTTC.